Listed below are T cell receptor beta chains from one sample, sequenced in a study of response to subunit inactivated influenza vaccine. A single record per CDR3 protein comes from TCRdb applying MiXCR to the RT-PCR reads. The sample contains about 520,000 distinct CDR3 sequences, around 25% of which appear only once. The specimen comprised CD4+ T cells sorted from PBMCs, sampled more than 4 days after vaccination. The receptors shown here come from a man in his fifties who received an inactivated influenza vaccine. Both conserved end residues are part of each CDR3. Each record gives: D gene, J gene, clone size, V gene, CDR3 protein, CDR3 DNA. A D gene is named only where the DNA matches it firmly. Size values are once, few and many counts, or a class for expanded clones, and some rows have none.

D gene: -; J gene: TRBJ2-5; clone size: -; V gene: TRBV6-2/TRBV6-3; CDR3 protein: CASSYRTRPFQETQYF; CDR3 DNA: TGTGCCAGCAGTTACCGGACTCGCCCCTTTCAAGAGACCCAGTACTTC
D gene: -; J gene: TRBJ1-5; clone size: few; V gene: TRBV24-1; CDR3 protein: CATSGDGTNQPQHF; CDR3 DNA: TGTGCCACCAGTGGTGACGGTACCAATCAGCCCCAGCATTTT
D gene: TRBD1; J gene: TRBJ1-2; clone size: -; V gene: TRBV29-1; CDR3 protein: CSVRPGTGGGYGYTF; CDR3 DNA: TGCAGCGTGCGCCCAGGGACAGGGGGCGGCTATGGCTACACCTTC
D gene: -; J gene: TRBJ1-1; clone size: few; V gene: TRBV6-5; CDR3 protein: CVQPENTEAFF; CDR3 DNA: TGTGTCCAGCCGGAGAACACTGAAGCTTTCTTT
D gene: -; J gene: TRBJ2-7; clone size: few; V gene: TRBV3-1; CDR3 protein: CASSQDLGTYEQYF; CDR3 DNA: TGTGCCAGCAGCCAAGACCTAGGGACCTACGAGCAGTACTTC
D gene: TRBD2; J gene: TRBJ2-1; clone size: few; V gene: TRBV11-2; CDR3 protein: CASSSWTSGGADEQFF; CDR3 DNA: TGTGCCAGCAGCTCTTGGACTAGCGGGGGGGCGGATGAGCAGTTCTTC
D gene: TRBD1; J gene: TRBJ2-7; clone size: many; V gene: TRBV3-1; CDR3 protein: CASSQTGWDYEQYF; CDR3 DNA: TGTGCCAGCAGCCAGACAGGGTGGGACTACGAGCAGTACTTC
D gene: TRBD2; J gene: TRBJ2-5; clone size: few; V gene: TRBV4-3; CDR3 protein: CASSQGPPGGKETQYF; CDR3 DNA: TGCGCCAGCAGCCAAGGCCCCCCGGGGGGAAAGGAGACCCAGTACTTC
D gene: -; J gene: TRBJ1-1; clone size: -; V gene: TRBV7-8; CDR3 protein: CASSFGQGGAFF; CDR3 DNA: TGTGCCAGCAGCTTCGGGCAGGGAGGAGCTTTCTTT
D gene: TRBD2; J gene: TRBJ2-2; clone size: -; V gene: TRBV11-2; CDR3 protein: CASRPRRTSGLGGELFF; CDR3 DNA: TGTGCCAGCAGACCCAGGAGGACTAGCGGCCTCGGCGGGGAGCTGTTTTTT
D gene: -; J gene: TRBJ1-1; clone size: -; V gene: TRBV7-3; CDR3 protein: CASSKDRNTEAFF; CDR3 DNA: TGTGCCAGCAGTAAGGACAGGAACACTGAAGCTTTCTTT
D gene: -; J gene: TRBJ1-4; clone size: few; V gene: TRBV7-9; CDR3 protein: CASSSFRSYNEKLFF; CDR3 DNA: TGTGCCAGCAGCTCATTCAGGAGCTATAATGAAAAACTGTTTTTT
D gene: TRBD1; J gene: TRBJ1-1; clone size: -; V gene: TRBV20-1; CDR3 protein: CSAKPGGRVYEAFF; CDR3 DNA: TGCAGTGCCAAACCAGGGGGCAGGGTCTATGAAGCTTTCTTT
D gene: TRBD1; J gene: TRBJ1-2; clone size: -; V gene: TRBV9; CDR3 protein: CASSPLSGGGGYTF; CDR3 DNA: TGTGCCAGCAGCCCTTTATCAGGGGGCGGTGGCTACACCTTC
D gene: -; J gene: TRBJ2-1; clone size: -; V gene: TRBV20-1; CDR3 protein: CSAIVPALKGLGSYNEQFF; CDR3 DNA: TGCAGTGCTATCGTTCCAGCCCTAAAAGGTTTAGGGTCCTACAATGAGCAGTTCTTC
D gene: -; J gene: TRBJ2-7; clone size: few; V gene: TRBV7-9; CDR3 protein: CAIGGSEQYF; CDR3 DNA: TGTGCCATTGGAGGGAGCGAGCAGTACTTC
D gene: -; J gene: TRBJ2-2; clone size: -; V gene: TRBV9; CDR3 protein: CASSARTVSNTGELFF; CDR3 DNA: TGTGCCAGCAGCGCCCGGACAGTCTCGAACACCGGGGAGCTGTTTTTT
D gene: -; J gene: TRBJ2-7; clone size: few; V gene: TRBV9; CDR3 protein: CASSVSSGSYEQYF; CDR3 DNA: TGTGCCAGCAGCGTCAGTAGCGGATCCTACGAGCAGTACTTC
D gene: TRBD2; J gene: TRBJ2-3; clone size: -; V gene: TRBV3-1; CDR3 protein: CASSQTGRAQYF; CDR3 DNA: TGTGCCAGCAGCCAGACGGGGAGGGCGCAGTATTTT